This T cell receptor beta chain derives from a study of CD8+ T cells in alopecia areata. On the study more broadly: In an open-label trial, patients got 5 to 10 mg tofacitinib twice daily.

Investigators isolated RNA and reverse transcribed it into cDNA to act as the sequencing template. Repertoires were generated with immunoSEQ multiplex PCR, while TCRdb's copy carries only in-frame clones and drops some. Among roughly 210,000 clones, less than 50% were seen once, and the ten largest hold about 2.6%. The treatment here: oral pan-JAK inhibitor, 5-10 mg twice daily. Peripheral blood and lesional scalp punch biopsies came from alopecia areata patients. This CDR3 spans 13 amino acids. With 2 bases removed from V and 16 bases from J, the gap between germline ends came to 17 bases. Germline V CDR1 and CDR2: SGHTA, FQGNSA.

The sequence came from a human donor with alopecia areata. This rearrangement joins TRBV7-2 to TRBJ2-2; D remains unclear. The sequences come from CD4+ T cells sorted from blood, collected at approximately week 39, from a patient treated with tofacitinib. DNA for the CDR3: TGTGCCAGCAGCTTAACGTCGGGTTCAAGTCAGTTTTTT. This encodes CASSLTSGSSQFF.